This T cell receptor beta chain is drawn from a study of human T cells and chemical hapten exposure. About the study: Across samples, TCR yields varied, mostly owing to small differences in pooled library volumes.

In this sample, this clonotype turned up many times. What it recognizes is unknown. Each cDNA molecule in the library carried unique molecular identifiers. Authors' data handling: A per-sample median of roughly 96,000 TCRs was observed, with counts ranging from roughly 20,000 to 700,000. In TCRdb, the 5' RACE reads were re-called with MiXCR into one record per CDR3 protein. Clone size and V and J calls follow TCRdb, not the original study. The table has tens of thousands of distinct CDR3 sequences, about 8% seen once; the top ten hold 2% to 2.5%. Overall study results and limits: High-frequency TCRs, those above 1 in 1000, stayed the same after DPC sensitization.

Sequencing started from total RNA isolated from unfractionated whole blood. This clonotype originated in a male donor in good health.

The CDR3 loop is CASSSYRVWGTEAFF. The CDR3 DNA sequence: TGTGCCAGCAGCTCCTACAGGGTCTGGGGCACTGAAGCTTTCTTT. The chain recombines TRBV7-2 with TRBJ1-1; D might be TRBD1 (6 bases). The V gene lost 4 bases and the J gene lost 4 bases, with 16 bases spanning the gap. CDR1 and CDR2 (germline): SGHTA, FQGNSA. The CDR3 is 15 amino acids.